This TCR beta chain comes out of a study of identical twins listed by TCRdb under 2016. About the study as a whole: TCR alpha and beta repertoires from monozygotic twins, unrelated adults of various ages and cord blood were deep-sequenced to test whether fetal clonotypes persist. Replicate twin experiments were performed at different times using different library preparation protocols to rule out contamination.

Receptor libraries were prepared by 5' RACE. This sample was sequenced with an Illumina HiSeq 2000. A universal primer binding site was introduced by template switching, and a unique molecular identifier was present in the final cDNA, enabling accurate counting of TCR cDNA molecules. First-strand cDNA for TCR alpha and beta chains was synthesized from specific primers in the conserved constant-segment region. To control for contamination, each cDNA library was double barcoded with a SMART-Mk sample barcode plus Illumina barcodes. Two successive PCR steps introduced TruSeq adapter sequences along with Illumina sample barcodes. The Illumina HiSeq platform was used with custom primers to sequence TCR alpha and beta cDNA libraries. In the source study's methods: MiGEC processed the raw reads to extract unique molecular identifiers, while MiXCR was used to determine the CDR3 positions. Recombination models were inferred per individual with the repgenHMM and IGoR tools using an EM algorithm. Shared clonotype analysis was performed with the tcR package in R, normalizing sharing by the product of cloneset sizes. Out-of-frame nonproductive sequences were analyzed to study raw recombination free of thymic and clonal selection effects. TCRdb reran the public reads through fastp at Q25 and MiXCR, keeping productive beta chains. Rows with one shared CDR3 protein collapse into an entry with the most common genes and DNA. None of the V and J calls come from the authors' own analysis; TCRdb made them. This sample comprises hundreds of thousands of distinct CDR3 sequences, 15% to 20% of them detected only once. The biggest ten clones account for around 13% of the sample.

On the study overall, not on this receptor specifically: Excess twin sharing in beta out-of-frame sequences was weaker because fewer shared sequences lowered the signal-to-noise ratio. Zero-insertion analyses could be partly confounded by invariant T cells such as MAIT and iNKT, though diverse VJ usage argued against such confounding for most clonotypes. Fewer insertions were carried by abundant cord blood beta clonotypes, a similar but weaker trend appeared in young adult naive repertoires, and no such trend appeared in memory repertoires. Because the same donors could not be followed over many years, conclusions were based on cross-sectional statistical analysis. Compared with coincidental sharing between unrelated individuals, out-of-frame TCR alpha sequences shared between twins had an excess of sequences with low generation probability. In monozygotic twins, out-of-frame TCR alpha sharing was systematically underestimated by recombination models, although the models agreed with sharing between unrelated individuals.

Taken from the germline V gene, the CDR1 and CDR2 loops are SGHTA and FQGNSA. The CDR3 sequence holds 13 residues, the cysteine and phenylalanine included. Of the read, only the CDR3 DNA is kept; its 39 bases are in frame from base 1. Between the V and J ends, shortened by 7 bases and 2 bases respectively, the junction contains 9 bases. Only healthy Caucasian donors were included. The twin cohort comprised three pairs of female monozygotic twins, all aged roughly 18 to 30 years. The RNA used for TCR libraries was isolated from peripheral blood mononuclear cells. This clonotype was counted at least ten times. The specificity of this receptor is unknown. Per-nucleotide qualities are absent, and no much larger clonotype sits a single base away. These data also formed part of another study, on T cells expressing NK-cell markers. The second paper further reports: Three sorted T-cell subsets (CD3+CD56+NKG2C+, CD3+CD56+NKG2C- and CD3+CD56-NKG2C+) from several donors had their TCR beta-chain repertoires profiled. Seven of the eight sequenced donors were HCMV-seropositive and one was HCMV-seronegative. To restrict sorting to alphabetaTCR-expressing T cells, an anti-gammadeltaTCR antibody was added in several experiments. In roughly six donors, the dominant CD3+CD56+NKG2C+ clonotypes ranked among the top 10 CD8+ clonotypes, making up about 1.0-8% of CD8+ T cells. Those dominant clonotypes were again the most abundant among CD3+CD56-NKG2C+ cells in a handful of donors, at about 25-60.1%. Whether the expanded NKG2C-expressing T cell clones were specific for HCMV antigens was left unclear. All eight donors whose samples were sequenced were randomly selected healthy volunteers, three of them men and five women. A commercial ELISA kit detecting HCMV-specific IgG in serum was used to determine HCMV serostatus. For a handful of donors, unsorted PBMC were also used to sequence bulk peripheral blood T-cell repertoires. MIGEC was used to demultiplex reads and group the reads by UMI, and MiTCR was used to assemble and quantify clonotypes. To exclude erroneous sequences, only TCR cDNA sequences supported by at least two reads were retained. The tcR package was used for downstream repertoire analysis, with clonotypes matched between fractions based on CDR3 nucleotide sequence plus V segment. VDJmatch was used to annotate antigen specificity against VDJdb, with one amino acid substitution allowed in CDR3.

This sequence was found in a woman between 18 and 29 years old in good health. Here the chain combines TRBV7-2 and TRBJ2-1; the D gene assignment is ambiguous. Sequencing used PBMCs. In nucleotide form, the sequence is TGTGCCAGCATGAGGTGGGCCTACAATGAGCAGTTCTTC. It is translated as CASMRWAYNEQFF.